This T cell receptor (beta chain) emerged from a study of T cell responses to AZD1222 COVID-19 vaccine. Study-level points and caveats: After two AZD1222 doses, spike-specific TCR breadth and depth rose versus day 0. Distributed over spike, vaccine-associated CD4 TCRs predominated at 160-218 and 743-854.

The protocol was immunoSEQ multiplex PCR, while the TCRdb copy is restricted to in-frame clones and leaves out a portion. In the table there are around 110,000 clones, around nine tenths of which are singletons. With regard to this clone: Its matching antigen is unknown.

CDR3 length: 15 amino acids. Germline CDR1 is SGHKS and CDR2 is YYEKEE (reference sequence). Trimming left V 4 bases short and J 4 bases short, with 15 bases between. Sequencing was performed on peripheral blood, taken on day 0 of AZD1222 vaccination. The J gene is TRBJ1-3, the V gene TRBV5-5, with D unresolved. This TCR came from an adult in good health. CDR3 in amino acids: CASSRGPPGGNTIYF. In DNA, the CDR3 is TGTGCCAGCAGCCGTGGGCCCCCGGGAGGAAACACCATATATTTT.